The 4 T cell receptor beta chains below come from one sample, sequenced in a study of control samples from healthy donors and cancer patients (dated by TCRdb to about 2020). The library was obtained by the immunoSEQ multiplex PCR assay. The clones in this table, taken by TCRdb from immuneACCESS, are in-frame only. Not every clone is retained; where verified, under half of the shortfall comes from an unresolved V gene, and the cause of the rest is unknown. In this sample the table shows approximately 100,000 clones, more than 85% of which occur a single time. The ten biggest clones cover about 7.8% of the sample. The sample taken for sequencing was blood. Receptors originate from a man between 25 and 39 years old in good health.

The chain joins TRBV5-5 to TRBJ1-2; 7 nucleotides agree with TRBD1. With 6 bases clipped from V and 2 bases from J, the junction kept 7 bases outside the gene matches. The V gene's germline CDR1 is SGHKS and CDR2 YYEKEE (reference sequence). CDR3 length: 14 residues. The CDR3 coding sequence is TGTGCCAGCAACCCAGGGACAGCCAACTATGGCTACACCTTC. It codes for CASNPGTANYGYTF.

The V call is TRBV4-3, the J call TRBJ2-1, with 7 nucleotides matching TRBD2. The trim removed 1 base at V and 9 bases at J, leaving 3 bases unmatched. CDR3 length: 13 residues. Germline V CDR1 and CDR2: LGHNA, YSLEER. The DNA of the CDR3 is TGCGCCAGCAGCCAAGTATCTAGCGGTGAGCAGTTCTTC. It translates to CASSQVSSGEQFF.

The V and J genes are TRBV6-5 and TRBJ1-5; D is unclear. This CDR3 comprises 14 residues. Looked up from germline, CDR1 is MNHEY and CDR2 is SVGAGI. Deletions cut 5 bases from V and 2 bases from J, with 10 bases between. The CDR3 region has the DNA TGTGCCAGCAGTCGGCTTAGTGGCAATCAGCCCCAGCATTTT. Translating gives CASSRLSGNQPQHF.

This chain connects TRBV5-8 to TRBJ1-1; D unclear. This CDR3 spans 13 amino acids. The germline CDR1 and CDR2 sequences are SGHTS and YDEGEE. Trimming cost V 4 bases and J 0 bases, with 7 bases left between them. The CDR3 DNA is TGTGCCAGCAGCATTACCGTGAACACTGAAGCTTTCTTT. It yields the protein CASSITVNTEAFF.